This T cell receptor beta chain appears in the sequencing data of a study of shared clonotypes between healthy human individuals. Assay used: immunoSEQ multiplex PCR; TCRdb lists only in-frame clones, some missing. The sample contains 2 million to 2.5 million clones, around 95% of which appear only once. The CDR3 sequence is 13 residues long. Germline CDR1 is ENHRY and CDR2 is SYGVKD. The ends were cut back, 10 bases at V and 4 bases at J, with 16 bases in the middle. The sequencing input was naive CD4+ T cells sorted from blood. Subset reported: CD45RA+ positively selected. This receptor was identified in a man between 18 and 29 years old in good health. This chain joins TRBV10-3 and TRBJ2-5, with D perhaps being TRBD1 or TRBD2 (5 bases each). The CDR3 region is CASLEGAGETQYF. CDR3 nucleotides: TGTGCCAGCTTAGAAGGGGCGGGAGAGACCCAGTACTTC.